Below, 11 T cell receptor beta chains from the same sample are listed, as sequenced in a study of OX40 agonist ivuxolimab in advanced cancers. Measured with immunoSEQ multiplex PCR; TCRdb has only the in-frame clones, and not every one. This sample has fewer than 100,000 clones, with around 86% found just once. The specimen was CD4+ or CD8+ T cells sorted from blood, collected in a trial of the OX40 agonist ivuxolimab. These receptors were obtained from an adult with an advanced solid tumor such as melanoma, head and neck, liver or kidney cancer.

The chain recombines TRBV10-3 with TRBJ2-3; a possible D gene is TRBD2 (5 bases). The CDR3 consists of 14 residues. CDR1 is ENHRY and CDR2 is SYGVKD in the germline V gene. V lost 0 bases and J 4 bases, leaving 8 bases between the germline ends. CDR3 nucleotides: TGTGCCATCAGTGAGTCAGGTAGCGCAGATACGCAGTATTTT. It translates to CAISESGSADTQYF.

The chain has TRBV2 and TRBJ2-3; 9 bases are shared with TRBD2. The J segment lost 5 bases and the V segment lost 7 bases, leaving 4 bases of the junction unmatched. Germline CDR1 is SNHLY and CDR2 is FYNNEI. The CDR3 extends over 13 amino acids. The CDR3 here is CASTRGGGDTQYF. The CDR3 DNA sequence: TGTGCCAGCACGCGGGGGGGCGGAGATACGCAGTATTTT. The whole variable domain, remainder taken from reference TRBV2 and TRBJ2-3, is EPEVTQTPSHQVTQMGQEVILRCVPISNHLYFYWYRQILGQKVEFLVSFYNNEISEKSEIFDDQFSVERPDGSNFTLKIRSTKLEDSAMYFCASTRGGGDTQYFGPGTRLTVL.

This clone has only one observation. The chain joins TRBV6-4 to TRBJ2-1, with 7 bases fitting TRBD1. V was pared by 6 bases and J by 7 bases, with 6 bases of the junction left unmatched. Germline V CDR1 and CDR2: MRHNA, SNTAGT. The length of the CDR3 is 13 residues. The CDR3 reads CASSLTGRNEQFF. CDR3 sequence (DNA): TGTGCCAGCAGCCTGACAGGGCGGAATGAGCAGTTCTTC.

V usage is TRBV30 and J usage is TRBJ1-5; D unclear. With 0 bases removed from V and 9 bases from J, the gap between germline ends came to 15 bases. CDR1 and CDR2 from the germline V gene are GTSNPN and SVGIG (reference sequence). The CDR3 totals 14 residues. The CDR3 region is CAWSVLEGQMPQHF. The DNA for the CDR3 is TGTGCCTGGAGTGTACTTGAGGGTCAAATGCCCCAGCATTTT. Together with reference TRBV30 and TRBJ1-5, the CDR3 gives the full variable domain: SQTIHQWPATLVQPVGSPLSLECTVEGTSNPNLYWYRQAAGRGLQLLFYSVGIGQISSEVPQNLSASRPQDRQFILSSKKLLLSDSGFYLCAWSVLEGQMPQHFGDGTRLSIL.

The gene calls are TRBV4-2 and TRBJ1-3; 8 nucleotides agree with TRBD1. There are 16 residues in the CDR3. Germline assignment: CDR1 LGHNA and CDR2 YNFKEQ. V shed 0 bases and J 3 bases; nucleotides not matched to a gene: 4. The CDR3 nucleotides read TGTGCCAGCAGCCAAGATGTTACAGGGGGTGGAAACACCATATATTTT. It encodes CASSQDVTGGGNTIYF.

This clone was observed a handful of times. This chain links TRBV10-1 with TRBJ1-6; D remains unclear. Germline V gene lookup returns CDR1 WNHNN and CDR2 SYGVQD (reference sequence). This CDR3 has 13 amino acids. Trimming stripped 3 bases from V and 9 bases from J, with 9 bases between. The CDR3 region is CASSEHNRSPLHF. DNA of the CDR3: TGCGCCAGCAGTGAACACAACCGTTCACCCCTCCACTTT.

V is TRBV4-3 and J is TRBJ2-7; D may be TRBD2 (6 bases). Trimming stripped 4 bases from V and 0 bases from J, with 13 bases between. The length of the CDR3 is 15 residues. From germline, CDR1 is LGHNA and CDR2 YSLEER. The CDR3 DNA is TGCGCCAGCAGCCCAGGAGGGACCAGCTCCTACGAGCAGTACTTC. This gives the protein CASSPGGTSSYEQYF.

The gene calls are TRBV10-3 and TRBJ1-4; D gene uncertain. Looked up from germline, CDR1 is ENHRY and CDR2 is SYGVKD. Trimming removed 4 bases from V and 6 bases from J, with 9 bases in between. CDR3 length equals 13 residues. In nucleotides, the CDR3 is TGTGCCATCAGTGCAGGAAGGGATGAAAAACTGTTTTTT. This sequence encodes CAISAGRDEKLFF.

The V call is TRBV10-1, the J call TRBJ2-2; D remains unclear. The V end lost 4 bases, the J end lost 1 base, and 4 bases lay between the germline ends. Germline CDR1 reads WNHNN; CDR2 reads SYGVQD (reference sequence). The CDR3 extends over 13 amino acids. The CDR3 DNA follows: TGCGCCAGCAGTGTGGGGAACACCGGGGAGCTGTTTTTT. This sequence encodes CASSVGNTGELFF.

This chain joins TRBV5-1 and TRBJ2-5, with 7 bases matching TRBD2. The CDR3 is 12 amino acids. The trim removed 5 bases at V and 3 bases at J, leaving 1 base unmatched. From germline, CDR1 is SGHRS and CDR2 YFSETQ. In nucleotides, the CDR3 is TGCGCCAGCAGGGGAGGGGAAGAGACCCAGTACTTC. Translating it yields CASRGGEETQYF.

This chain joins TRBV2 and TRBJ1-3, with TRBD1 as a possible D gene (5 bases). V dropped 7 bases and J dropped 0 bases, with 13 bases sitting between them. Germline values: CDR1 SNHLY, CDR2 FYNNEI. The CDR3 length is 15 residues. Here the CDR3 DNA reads TGTGCCAGCAACCGGGGCTTCTACTCTGGAAACACCATATATTTT. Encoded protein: CASNRGFYSGNTIYF. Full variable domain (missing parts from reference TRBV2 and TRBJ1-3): EPEVTQTPSHQVTQMGQEVILRCVPISNHLYFYWYRQILGQKVEFLVSFYNNEISEKSEIFDDQFSVERPDGSNFTLKIRSTKLEDSAMYFCASNRGFYSGNTIYFGEGSWLTVV.